This TCR beta chain was obtained from a study of cytomegalovirus exposure and HLA in healthy donors. PCR primers comprised 60 Vbeta and 13 Jbeta primers. The method was immunoSEQ multiplex PCR; TCRdb's version includes in-frame clones alone and lacks a portion of them. The sample holds over 50,000 clones, around 87% seen once. Comments on this clone: Its antigen is not identified.

The CDR3 consists of 13 residues. Germline assignment: CDR1 MNHEY and CDR2 SMNVEV (reference sequence). V lost 4 bases, J lost 2 bases, and 0 bases stayed unmatched. Whole-study results and caveats: Later, TCR association rates were found to vary by HLA locus, highest for DRB1 and lowest for HLA-C. When a later analysis compared HLA-associated TCR beta chains with equally common others, the HLA-associated chains turned out to be more clonally expanded and to have lower generation probabilities.

The sequencing sample was made of PBMCs. The receptor's source is a young man in good health and CMV-seronegative. This rearrangement joins TRBV27 to TRBJ1-2; the match to TRBD1 covers 8 bases. CDR3 sequence (DNA): TGTGCCAGCAGTTGGACAGGGAACTATGGCTACACCTTC. Protein product: CASSWTGNYGYTF.